The 28 T cell receptor beta chains given below trace back to one sample, sequenced in a study of shared clonotypes between healthy human individuals. Using immunoSEQ multiplex PCR, the repertoire was profiled, and TCRdb retains in-frame clones only, with some absent. This sample yields roughly 2.5 million clones, of which around 94% are seen a single time; over 0.12% belongs to the top ten. The specimen was naive CD4+ T cells sorted from blood. Subset noted: CD45RA+ positively selected. The receptors were gathered from a man between 18 and 29 years old in good health.

V gene TRBV28 combines with J gene TRBJ2-7; no firm D call. V lost 6 bases, J lost 2 bases, and 17 bases lay in between. The germline V gene has CDR1 MDHEN and CDR2 SYDVKM. The CDR3 sequence is 15 residues long. The CDR3 DNA follows: TGTGCCAGCAGGGGCCAAAAGGGATCCCCCTACGAGCAGTACTTC. This translates into CASRGQKGSPYEQYF.

The V call is TRBV5-1, the J call TRBJ1-2; D remains unclear. CDR1 and CDR2 from the germline V gene are SGHRS and YFSETQ. Trimming pared 0 bases from V and 4 bases from J, leaving 10 bases between. CDR3 size: 14 residues. The CDR3 nucleotides are TGCGCCAGCAGCTTGGTTGTGGGGTCCTATGGCTACACCTTC. Residues: CASSLVVGSYGYTF.

V and J are TRBV19 and TRBJ2-2; no clear D. V dropped 6 bases and J dropped 5 bases, with 10 bases sitting between them. The CDR3 spans 13 residues. From germline, CDR1 is LNHDA and CDR2 SQIVND (reference sequence). Written as DNA, the CDR3 is TGTGCCAGTAGCTCTACGACTACCGGGGAGCTGTTTTTT. Encoded protein: CASSSTTTGELFF.

The V call is TRBV12-2, the J call TRBJ2-4. TRBV12-2 is classified as a pseudogene. The CDR3 is 17 residues long. Here the CDR3 reads CASRTSLEQLAKNIQYF. DNA of the CDR3: TGTGCAAGTCGCACATCCTTAGAGCAACTAGCCAAAAACATTCAGTACTTC.

Concerning this clone: At one boundary the junction diverges from the germline segment, which might be a read error. The chain employs TRBV20-1 and TRBJ2-4; no clear D gene. The germline V gene encodes CDR1 DFQATT and CDR2 SNEGSKA (reference sequence). This CDR3 comprises 11 residues. DNA for the CDR3: TGCAGTGCTAGAGATGGGGATAGACTTTGTTTC. Translation gives CSARDGDRLCF.

The genes are TRBV11-2 and TRBJ2-3; 7 nucleotides line up with TRBD2. The V and J ends lost 4 bases and 4 bases, in that order; junction bases with no gene match: 2. The CDR3 loop spans 13 amino acids. The germline V gene has CDR1 SGHAT and CDR2 FQNNGV. The CDR3 region is CASSWGGADTQYF. CDR3 DNA sequence: TGTGCCAGCAGCTGGGGGGGGGCAGATACGCAGTATTTT.

The rearrangement joins TRBV18 to TRBJ1-2, with D possibly being TRBD1 (6 bases). The germline V gene has CDR1 KGHSH and CDR2 LQKENI. Trimming removed 0 bases at V and 8 bases at J, with 16 bases between. This CDR3 contains 15 residues. In nucleotides, the CDR3 is TGTGCCAGCTCACCACCATCACTGGGGGCGCGGGGCTACACCTTC. It encodes CASSPPSLGARGYTF.

V gene TRBV27 combines with J gene TRBJ2-7; 10 nucleotides agree with TRBD1. Germline V gene lookup returns CDR1 MNHEY and CDR2 SMNVEV (reference sequence). The V segment lost 3 bases and the J segment 3 bases; nucleotides outside the gene matches: 14. CDR3 size: 18 residues. The CDR3 region has the DNA TGTGCCAGCAGTTTTGGGGGGACCGGGACAGGGGTGTTCTACGAGCAGTACTTC. Its translation: CASSFGGTGTGVFYEQYF.

This clone was seen a handful of times. The V call is TRBV19, the J call TRBJ1-5; weak D call: TRBD1 (5 bases). The CDR3 loop spans 12 amino acids. V lost 5 bases to trimming and J lost 11 bases, with 13 bases between them. The V gene's germline CDR1 is LNHDA and CDR2 SQIVND (reference sequence). CDR3 sequence: CASSPRGGAQHF. CDR3 sequence (DNA): TGTGCCAGTAGTCCGCGGGGGGGAGCCCAGCATTTT.

This sequence joins TRBV5-1 and TRBJ2-3, with TRBD1 identical over 7 bases. The germline CDR1 and CDR2 sequences are SGHRS and YFSETQ. The CDR3 contains 17 residues. The junction had 10 bases not matched to a gene; V was cut back by 1 base and J by 2 bases. CDR3 protein: CASSLYRDSESTDTQYF. The CDR3 region has the DNA TGCGCCAGCAGCTTGTACCGGGACAGTGAGTCCACAGATACGCAGTATTTT. The full variable domain, rest sourced from reference TRBV5-1 and TRBJ2-3, is KAGVTQTPRYLIKTRGQQVTLSCSPISGHRSVSWYQQTPGQGLQFLFEYFSETQRNKGNFPGRFSGRQFSNSRSEMNVSTLELGDSALYLCASSLYRDSESTDTQYFGPGTRLTVL.

J is TRBJ1-4 and V is TRBV10-2; weak D call: TRBD1 (5 bases). CDR3 length equals 13 residues. The ends were cut back, 8 bases at V and 2 bases at J, with 9 bases in the middle. Germline V lookup: CDR1 WSHSY, CDR2 SAAADI. CDR3 sequence reads: CASLRATNEKLFF. In DNA form, the CDR3 reads TGCGCCAGCCTCAGGGCCACTAATGAAAAACTGTTTTTT.

V gene TRBV15 combines with J gene TRBJ1-2, with D unclear. V lost 2 bases, J lost 8 bases, and 9 bases lay in between. The CDR3 sequence is 12 residues long. Germline V gives CDR1 LNHNV, CDR2 YYDKDF (reference sequence). The CDR3 loop reads CATSRLVGGYTF. DNA for the CDR3: TGTGCCACCAGCAGACTTGTCGGGGGCTACACCTTC. The full variable domain, in which reference TRBV15 and TRBJ1-2 provide the parts outside the CDR3, is DAMVIQNPRYQVTQFGKPVTLSCSQTLNHNVMYWYQQKSSQAPKLLFHYYDKDFNNEADTPDNFQSRRPNTSFCFLDIRSPGLGDTAMYLCATSRLVGGYTFGSGTRLTVV.

The V gene is TRBV5-4, the J gene TRBJ2-1; TRBD2 is a possible D gene (6 bases). The length of the CDR3 is 15 residues. Germline V lookup: CDR1 SGHNT, CDR2 YYREEE (reference sequence). V lost 0 bases, J lost 3 bases, and 10 bases lay in between. CDR3 DNA sequence: TGTGCCAGCAGCTTGGGAAGCGGGCTCTACAATGAGCAGTTCTTC. Translated, it gives CASSLGSGLYNEQFF.

As for this clone: This specimen includes other DNA sequences encoding the same CDR3. The chain recombines TRBV5-1 with TRBJ2-7; 7 nucleotides agree with TRBD1. The germline CDR1 and CDR2 sequences are SGHRS and YFSETQ. The trim removed 4 bases at V and 1 base at J, leaving 8 bases unmatched. This CDR3 spans 15 amino acids. This CDR3 reads CASSPGQSTSYEQYF. The CDR3 region has the DNA TGCGCCAGCAGCCCGGGACAGTCCACATCCTACGAGCAGTACTTC.

This chain uses TRBV5-1 with TRBJ1-4; the D gene is possibly TRBD1 (6 bases). V was shortened by 3 bases and J by 8 bases, with 17 bases between the two germline ends. Germline values: CDR1 SGHRS, CDR2 YFSETQ. The CDR3 sequence is 15 residues long. The CDR3 region is CASSSTGGGGEKLFF. CDR3 DNA: TGCGCCAGCAGCTCGACGGGGGGCGGAGGGGAAAAACTGTTTTTT.

The chain links TRBV5-4 to TRBJ1-6; 9 bases align to TRBD1. The CDR3 sequence is 15 residues long. CDR1 and CDR2 (germline): SGHNT, YYREEE (reference sequence). Unmatched junction bases numbered 6, after V lost 3 bases and J lost 8 bases. CDR3 loop: CASSSLGQGDSPLHF. CDR3 DNA sequence: TGTGCCAGCAGCTCGTTGGGACAGGGAGATTCACCCCTCCACTTT. Full variable domain (rest looked up from reference TRBV5-4 and TRBJ1-6): ETGVTQSPTHLIKTRGQQVTLRCSSQSGHNTVSWYQQALGQGPQFIFQYYREEENGRGNFPPRFSGLQFPNYSSELNVNALELDDSALYLCASSSLGQGDSPLHFGNGTRLTVT.

V is TRBV10-3 and J is TRBJ2-7, with a weak D call TRBD1 (5 bases). Germline loops: CDR1 ENHRY, CDR2 SYGVKD. The CDR3 is 12 amino acids. V was trimmed by 8 bases and J by 1 base, leaving 9 bases between them. In DNA, the CDR3 is TGTGCCATCGCGGCAGGGTCCTACGAGCAGTACTTC. It is translated as CAIAAGSYEQYF.

This chain uses TRBV6-5 with TRBJ1-1; D ambiguous. Trimming stripped 8 bases from V and 5 bases from J, with 12 bases between. The CDR3 is 12 residues long. Germline V lookup: CDR1 MNHEY, CDR2 SVGAGI. The CDR3 sequence is CASQDPGTEAFF. DNA for the CDR3: TGTGCCAGCCAGGACCCTGGGACTGAAGCTTTCTTT.

The chain links TRBV2 to TRBJ1-6; a possible D gene is TRBD1 (6 bases). The CDR3 is 16 residues long. The V end was cut by 3 bases, the J end by 7 bases, with 16 bases between. Germline CDR1 is SNHLY and CDR2 is FYNNEI. The CDR3 DNA reads as TGTGCCAGCAGTGATCAAAGGGGGTTAGGGAATTCACCCCTCCACTTT. Protein product: CASSDQRGLGNSPLHF.

The J gene is TRBJ1-1, the V gene TRBV30, with unresolved D. CDR3 length: 12 residues. Trimming shortened V by 4 bases and J by 0 bases, and 6 bases separated the two germline ends. CDR1 is GTSNPN and CDR2 is SVGIG in the germline V gene (reference sequence). This CDR3 is CAWKKVNTEAFF. The CDR3 DNA is TGTGCCTGGAAAAAAGTGAACACTGAAGCTTTCTTT.

The CDR3 loop is CASSLSGQSNTF. CDR3 sequence (DNA): TGTGCCAGCAGCCTATCGGGACAGTCTAACACCTTC. The V and J genes are TRBV28 and TRBJ1-2, with TRBD1 matching over 7 bases. V lost 6 bases to trimming and J lost 12 bases; unmatched junction nucleotides: 10. Germline CDR1 is MDHEN and CDR2 is SYDVKM. This CDR3 has 12 residues.

This clone appeared once. The chain links TRBV19 to TRBJ2-7; no clear D gene. Germline V gives CDR1 LNHDA, CDR2 SQIVND (reference sequence). The CDR3 length is 14 residues. V lost 2 bases, J lost 0 bases, and 8 bases lay in between. The CDR3 loop reads CASSISVNSYEQYF. CDR3 coding DNA: TGTGCCAGTAGTATAAGCGTGAACTCCTACGAGCAGTACTTC.

The V call is TRBV18, the J call TRBJ1-6; D remains unclear. Germline values: CDR1 KGHSH, CDR2 LQKENI. This CDR3 spans 18 amino acids. V shed 2 bases and J shed 5 bases, with 19 bases lying between them. CDR3 nucleotide sequence: TGTGCCAGCTCACCATTGGGTTTGCCGAGTCTCAATAATTCACCCCTCCACTTT. Residues: CASSPLGLPSLNNSPLHF.

The chain employs TRBV30 and TRBJ2-7, with 13 nucleotides matching TRBD2. This CDR3 has 13 residues. Trimming cost V 3 bases and J 7 bases; bases outside gene matches: 3. CDR1 GTSNPN and CDR2 SVGIG come from the germline V gene (reference sequence). The CDR3 sequence is CAWRLAGGGEQYF. The CDR3 DNA is TGTGCCTGGAGACTAGCGGGAGGGGGTGAGCAGTACTTC.

This chain connects TRBV7-2 to TRBJ2-5, with 9 bases identical to TRBD2. CDR3 length: 17 amino acids. Trimming took 2 bases from V and 2 from J; bases not matched to a gene: 9. Looked up from germline, CDR1 is SGHTA and CDR2 is FQGNSA. CDR3 nucleotides: TGTGCCAGCAGCTTACTTCGCGGGAGGGCCAGACAAGAGACCCAGTACTTC. Residues: CASSLLRGRARQETQYF.

The chain employs TRBV27 and TRBJ2-7, with 8 bases fitting TRBD1. In germline, CDR1 is MNHEY, CDR2 SMNVEV (reference sequence). After removal of 6 bases from V and 4 bases from J, the junction contained 14 bases not matched to a gene. The CDR3 extends over 16 amino acids. The CDR3 is CASRTLLGTGFYEQYF. The CDR3, as DNA: TGTGCCAGCAGGACACTACTCGGGACAGGCTTTTACGAGCAGTACTTC.

For this clone: The sample contains more than one DNA sequence encoding this CDR3. The J gene is TRBJ2-7, the V gene TRBV18; 14 bases agree with TRBD2. CDR3 length: 16 residues. After removal of 3 bases from V and 2 bases from J, the junction contained 3 bases not matched to a gene. Germline V gives CDR1 KGHSH, CDR2 LQKENI. The CDR3 loop is CASSPPGLAGAYEQYF. The CDR3 nucleotides are TGTGCCAGCTCACCTCCGGGACTAGCGGGAGCCTACGAGCAGTACTTC.

This clone occurred once. V is TRBV10-3 and J is TRBJ2-7, with 8 bases lining up with TRBD2. V shed 0 bases and J 6 bases; nucleotides not matched to a gene: 4. The CDR3 covers 14 residues. Germline values: CDR1 ENHRY, CDR2 SYGVKD. Written as DNA, the CDR3 is TGTGCCATCAGTGAGTCTAGCGGGGTTGGCGAGCAGTACTTC. Residues: CAISESSGVGEQYF.